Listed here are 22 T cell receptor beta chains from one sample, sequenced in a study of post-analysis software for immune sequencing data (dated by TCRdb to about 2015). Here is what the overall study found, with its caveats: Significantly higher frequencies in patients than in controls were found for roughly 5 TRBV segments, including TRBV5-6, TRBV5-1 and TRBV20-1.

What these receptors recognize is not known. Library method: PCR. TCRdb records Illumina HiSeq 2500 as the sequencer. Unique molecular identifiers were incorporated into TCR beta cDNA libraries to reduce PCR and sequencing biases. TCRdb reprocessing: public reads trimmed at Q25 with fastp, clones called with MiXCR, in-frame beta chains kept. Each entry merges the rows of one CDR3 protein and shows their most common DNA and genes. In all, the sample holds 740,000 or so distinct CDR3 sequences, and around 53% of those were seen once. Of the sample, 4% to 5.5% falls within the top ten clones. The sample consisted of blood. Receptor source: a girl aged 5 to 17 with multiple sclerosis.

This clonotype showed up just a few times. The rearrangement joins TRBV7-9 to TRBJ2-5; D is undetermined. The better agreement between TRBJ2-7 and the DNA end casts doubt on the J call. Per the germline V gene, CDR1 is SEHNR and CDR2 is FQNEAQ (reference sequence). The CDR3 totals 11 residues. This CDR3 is CASSSPNEQYF. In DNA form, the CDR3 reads TGTGCCAGCAGCTCGCCTAACGAGCAGTACTTC.

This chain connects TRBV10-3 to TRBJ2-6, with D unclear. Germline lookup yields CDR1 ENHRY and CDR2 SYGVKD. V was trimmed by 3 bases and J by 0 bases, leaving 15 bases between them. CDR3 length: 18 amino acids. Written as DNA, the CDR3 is TGTGCCATCAGTGAATACAGATCCTTTAACTCTGGGGCCAACGTCCTGACTTTC. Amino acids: CAISEYRSFNSGANVLTF.

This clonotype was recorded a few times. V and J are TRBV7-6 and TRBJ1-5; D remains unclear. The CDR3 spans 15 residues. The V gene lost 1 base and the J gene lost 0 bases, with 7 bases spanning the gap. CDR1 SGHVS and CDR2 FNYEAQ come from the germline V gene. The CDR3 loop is CASSLDPNSNQPQHF. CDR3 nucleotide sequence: TGTGCCAGCAGCTTAGACCCGAATAGCAATCAGCCCCAGCATTTT.

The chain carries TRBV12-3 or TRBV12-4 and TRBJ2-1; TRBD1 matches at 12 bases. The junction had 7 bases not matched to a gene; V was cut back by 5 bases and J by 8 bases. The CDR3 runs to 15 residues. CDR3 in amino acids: CASSTRDRGRDEQFF. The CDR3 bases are TGTGCCAGCAGTACCCGGGACAGGGGGCGGGATGAGCAGTTCTTC.

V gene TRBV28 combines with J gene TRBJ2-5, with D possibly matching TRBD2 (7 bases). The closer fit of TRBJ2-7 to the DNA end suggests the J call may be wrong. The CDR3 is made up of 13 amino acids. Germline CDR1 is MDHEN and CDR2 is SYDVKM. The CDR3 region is CASSPLRGGEQYF. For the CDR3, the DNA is TGTGCCAGCAGTCCCCTGAGGGGGGGCGAGCAGTACTTC.

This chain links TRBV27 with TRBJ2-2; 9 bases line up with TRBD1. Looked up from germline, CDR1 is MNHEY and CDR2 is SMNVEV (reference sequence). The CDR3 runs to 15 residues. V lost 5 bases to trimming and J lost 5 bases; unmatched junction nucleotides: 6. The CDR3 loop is CASSPGQGWTGELFF. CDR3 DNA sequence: TGTGCCAGCAGTCCCGGACAGGGGTGGACCGGGGAGCTGTTTTTT.

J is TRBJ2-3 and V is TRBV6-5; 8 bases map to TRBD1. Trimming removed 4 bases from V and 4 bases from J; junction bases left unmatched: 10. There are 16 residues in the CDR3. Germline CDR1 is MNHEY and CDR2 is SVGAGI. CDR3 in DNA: TGTGCCAGCAGTTCTAACCAGGGGGCGCATGCAGATACGCAGTATTTT. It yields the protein CASSSNQGAHADTQYF.

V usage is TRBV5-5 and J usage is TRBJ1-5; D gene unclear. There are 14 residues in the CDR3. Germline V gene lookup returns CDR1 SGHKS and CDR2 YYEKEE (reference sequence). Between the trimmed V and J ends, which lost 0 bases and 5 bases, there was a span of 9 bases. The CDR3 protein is CASSLDPGYQPQHF. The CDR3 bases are TGTGCCAGCAGCTTGGATCCAGGTTATCAGCCCCAGCATTTT.

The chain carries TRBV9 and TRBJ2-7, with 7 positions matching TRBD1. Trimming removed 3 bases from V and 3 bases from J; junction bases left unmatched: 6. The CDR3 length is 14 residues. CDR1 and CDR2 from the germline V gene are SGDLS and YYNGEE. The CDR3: CASSARDSFYEQYF. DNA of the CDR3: TGTGCCAGCAGCGCCCGGGACAGTTTCTACGAGCAGTACTTC.

This chain's CDR3 is CASSFGRDNEKLFF. CDR3 nucleotide sequence: TGCGCCAGCAGCTTTGGGCGCGATAATGAAAAACTGTTTTTT. The chain is built from TRBV5-1 and TRBJ1-4; D unclear. Looked up from germline, CDR1 is SGHRS and CDR2 is YFSETQ. V was trimmed by 2 bases and J by 4 bases, leaving 9 bases between them. CDR3 size: 14 residues.

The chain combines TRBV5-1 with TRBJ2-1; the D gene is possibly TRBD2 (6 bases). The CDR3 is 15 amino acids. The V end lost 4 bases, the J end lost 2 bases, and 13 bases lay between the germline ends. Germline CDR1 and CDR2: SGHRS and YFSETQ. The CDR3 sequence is CASSRDSGPYNEQFF. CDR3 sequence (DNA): TGCGCCAGCAGCCGGGACTCAGGACCCTACAATGAGCAGTTCTTC.

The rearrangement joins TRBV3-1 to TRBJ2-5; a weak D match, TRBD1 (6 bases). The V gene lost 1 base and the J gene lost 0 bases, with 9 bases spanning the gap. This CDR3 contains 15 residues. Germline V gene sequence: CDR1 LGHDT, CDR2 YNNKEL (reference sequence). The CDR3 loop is CASSQGTAYQETQYF. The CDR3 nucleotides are TGTGCCAGCAGCCAAGGGACAGCGTACCAAGAGACCCAGTACTTC.

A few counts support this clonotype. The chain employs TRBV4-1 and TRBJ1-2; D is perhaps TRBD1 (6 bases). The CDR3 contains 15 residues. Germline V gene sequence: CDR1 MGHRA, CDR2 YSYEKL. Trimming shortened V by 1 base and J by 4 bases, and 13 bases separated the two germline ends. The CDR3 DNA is TGCGCCAGCAGCCAAGTACAGGGCCCTCGCTATGGCTACACCTTC. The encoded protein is CASSQVQGPRYGYTF.

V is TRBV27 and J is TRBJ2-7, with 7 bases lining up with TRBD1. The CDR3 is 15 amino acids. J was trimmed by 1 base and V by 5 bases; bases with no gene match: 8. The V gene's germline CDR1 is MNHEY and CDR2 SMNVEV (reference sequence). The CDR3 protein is CASSPLQGTSYEQYF. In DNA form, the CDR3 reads TGTGCCAGCAGTCCCCTACAGGGGACATCCTACGAGCAGTACTTC.

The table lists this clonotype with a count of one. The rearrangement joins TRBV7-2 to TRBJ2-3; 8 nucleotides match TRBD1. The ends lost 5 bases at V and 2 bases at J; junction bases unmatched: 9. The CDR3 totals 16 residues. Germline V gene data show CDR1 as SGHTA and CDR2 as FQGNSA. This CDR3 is CASSMSGGGYTDTQYF. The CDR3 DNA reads TGTGCCAGCAGCATGTCAGGGGGCGGATACACAGATACGCAGTATTTT.

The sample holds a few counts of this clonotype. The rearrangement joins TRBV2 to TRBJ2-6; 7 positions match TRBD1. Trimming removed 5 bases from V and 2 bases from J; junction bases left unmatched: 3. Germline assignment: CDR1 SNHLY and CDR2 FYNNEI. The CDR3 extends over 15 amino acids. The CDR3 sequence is CASSRQGPGANVLTF. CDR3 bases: TGTGCCAGCAGTAGACAGGGACCTGGGGCCAACGTCCTGACTTTC.

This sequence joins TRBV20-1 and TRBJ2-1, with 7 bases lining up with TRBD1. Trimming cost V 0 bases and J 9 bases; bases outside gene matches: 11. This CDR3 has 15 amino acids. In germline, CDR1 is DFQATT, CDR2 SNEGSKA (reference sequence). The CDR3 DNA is TGCAGTGCTAGAGATGCCCGGACAGGACGAGGTGAGCAGTTCTTC. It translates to CSARDARTGRGEQFF.

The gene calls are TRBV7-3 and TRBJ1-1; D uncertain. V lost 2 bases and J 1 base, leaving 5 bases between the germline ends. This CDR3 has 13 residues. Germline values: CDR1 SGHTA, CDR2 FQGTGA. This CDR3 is CASSLYTNTEAFF. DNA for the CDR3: TGTGCCAGCAGCTTATACACGAACACTGAAGCTTTCTTT.

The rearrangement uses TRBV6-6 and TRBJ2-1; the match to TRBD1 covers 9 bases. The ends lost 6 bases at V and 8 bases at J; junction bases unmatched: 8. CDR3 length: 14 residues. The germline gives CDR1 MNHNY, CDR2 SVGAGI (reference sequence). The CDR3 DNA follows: TGTGCCAGCAGCCTGGTACAGGGGGCGGATGAGCAGTTCTTC. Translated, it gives CASSLVQGADEQFF.

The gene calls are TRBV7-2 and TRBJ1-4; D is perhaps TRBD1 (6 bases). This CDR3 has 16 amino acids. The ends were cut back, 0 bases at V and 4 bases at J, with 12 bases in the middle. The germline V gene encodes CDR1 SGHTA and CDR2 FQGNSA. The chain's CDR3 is CASSLAPGAVNEKLFF. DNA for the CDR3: TGTGCCAGCAGCTTAGCGCCAGGGGCGGTTAATGAAAAACTGTTTTTT.

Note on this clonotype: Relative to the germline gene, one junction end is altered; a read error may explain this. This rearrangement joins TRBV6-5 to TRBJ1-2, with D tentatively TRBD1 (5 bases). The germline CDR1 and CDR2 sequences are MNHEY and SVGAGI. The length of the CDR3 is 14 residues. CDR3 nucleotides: TGTGCCAGCCGATGGGGGGAAGTTCTAAATGAGCGGTTCTTC. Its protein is CASRWGEVLNERFF.

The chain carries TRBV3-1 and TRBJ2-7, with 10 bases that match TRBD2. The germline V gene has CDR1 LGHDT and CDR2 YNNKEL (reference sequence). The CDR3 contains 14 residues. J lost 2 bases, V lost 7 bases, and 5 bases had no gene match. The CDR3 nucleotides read TGTGCCAGCACAGCGGGAGGGCTTCCCTACGAGCAGTACTTC. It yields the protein CASTAGGLPYEQYF.